These T cell receptor beta chains were read from a single sample in a study of blood T cell repertoires in COVID-19. The table came from immunoSEQ multiplex PCR; TCRdb's copy has only in-frame clones and leaves some out. The repertoire includes fewer than 500,000 clones, roughly 90% of them detected once, and 1.4% sits in the top ten. The sequenced material came from peripheral blood. The receptors shown here come from a woman under 40 with active or convalescent COVID-19. The CDR3 runs from the conserved cysteine through the conserved F or W. D genes are given only for firm matches. Size values are once, few and many counts, or a class for expanded clones, and some rows have none.

clone_size	j_call	v_call	d_call	cdr3_nt	cdr3_aa
-	TRBJ1-3	TRBV3-1/TRBV3-2	-	TGTGCCAGCAGCCAAGTTACAGGAAACACCATATATTTT	CASSQVTGNTIYF
-	TRBJ1-4	TRBV27	TRBD1	TGTGCCAGCAGTTTTCAGGGGGCTGGCGAAAAACTGTTTTTT	CASSFQGAGEKLFF
-	TRBJ2-2	TRBV3-1/TRBV3-2	TRBD2	TGTGCCAGCAGCCAAGACCTAGCGGGTTCCGGGGAGCTGTTTTTT	CASSQDLAGSGELFF
-	TRBJ2-7	TRBV2	-	TGTGCCAGCAGGGGCGCCTACGAGCAGTACTTC	CASRGAYEQYF
-	TRBJ1-4	TRBV6-1	-	TGTGCCAGCAGTGAAGGGGGGCCGAATGAAAAACTGTTTTTT	CASSEGGPNEKLFF
-	TRBJ1-4	TRBV2	-	TGTGCCAGCAGGACGCAGGGTCCGAATGAAAAACTGTTTTTT	CASRTQGPNEKLFF
-	TRBJ1-5	TRBV19	-	TGTGCCAGTAGTAGAAAACAGGGTGATGGCAATCAGCCCCAGCATTTT	CASSRKQGDGNQPQHF
once	TRBJ2-1	TRBV21-1	-	TGTGCCAGCAGCAAAAGGGGGTGGGTCGGGTACTACAATGAGCAGTTCTTC	CASSKRGWVGYYNEQFF
-	TRBJ2-7	TRBV7-9	TRBD1	TGTGCCAGCAGCGCCGGGACAGCTACCTACGAGCAGTACTTC	CASSAGTATYEQYF
once	TRBJ2-3	TRBV5-1	TRBD2	TGCGCCAGCAGCTTGGGGCTAGCGGTAAGCACAGATACGCAGTATTTT	CASSLGLAVSTDTQYF
-	TRBJ1-1	TRBV24-1	-	TGTGCCACCAGTGCCGGGCGGGACACTGAAGCTTTCTTT	CATSAGRDTEAFF
-	TRBJ2-7	TRBV10-1	TRBD1	TGCGCCAGCAATGACAGGGGGCTCCGCTACGAGCAGTACTTC	CASNDRGLRYEQYF
-	TRBJ2-7	TRBV29-1	TRBD2	TGCAGCGTTCTAGCGGGAGCCTACGAGCAGTACTTC	CSVLAGAYEQYF
-	TRBJ2-3	TRBV6-5	-	TGTGCCAGCAGTTATGAGCGGGGCACAGATACGCAGTATTTT	CASSYERGTDTQYF
-	TRBJ1-2	TRBV27	TRBD1	TGTGCCAGCAAGGGGACAGGGGCGCGAAATGGCTACACCTTC	CASKGTGARNGYTF
-	TRBJ2-7	TRBV28	-	TGTGCCAGCAGGAACGAGCGGTCCACCTACGAGCAGTACTTC	CASRNERSTYEQYF
-	TRBJ1-4	TRBV4-1	-	TGCGCCAGCAGCCAACAGGGAGGTATTGCAACTAATGAAAAACTGTTTTTT	CASSQQGGIATNEKLFF
-	TRBJ2-3	TRBV10-3	-	TGTGCCATCAGTGAGTCGGGGCAGTATGCGCAGTATTTT	CAISESGQYAQYF
-	TRBJ1-4	TRBV13	TRBD1	TGTGCCAGCAGCGCCCGGGGCCAGGGGGATGAAAAACTGTTTTTT	CASSARGQGDEKLFF
once	TRBJ2-2	TRBV19	-	TGTGCCAGTGGTGACAGGCTCACCGGGGAGCTGTTTTTT	CASGDRLTGELFF
-	TRBJ1-2	TRBV29-1	TRBD1	TGCAGCGTTGAAGATCAAGGGGGCGGTAACTATGGCTACACCTTC	CSVEDQGGGNYGYTF
-	TRBJ1-4	TRBV20-1	-	TGCAGTGCTAGTCCGGGTTTTAATGAAAAACTGTTTTTT	CSASPGFNEKLFF
-	TRBJ2-2	TRBV3-1/TRBV3-2	-	TGTGCCAGCAAACTAGTTAGTACCGGGGAGCTGTTTTTT	CASKLVSTGELFF
-	TRBJ1-2	TRBV6-5	-	TGTGCCAGCAGCGCCAGGGAGGACTATGGCTACACCTTC	CASSAREDYGYTF
-	TRBJ1-1	TRBV11-2	TRBD1	TGTGCCAGCAGCTTAAGGAAGACAGGGATATTTACTTGGGCTTTCTTT	CASSLRKTGIFTWAFF
-	TRBJ1-2	TRBV27	TRBD1	TGTGCCAGCAGCTCCGACAGGGTCGGGGGCTACACCTTC	CASSSDRVGGYTF
-	TRBJ1-1	TRBV30	TRBD1	TGTGCCTGGATTTGGGACAGAGGGACTGAAGCTTTCTTT	CAWIWDRGTEAFF
once	TRBJ2-1	TRBV5-1	TRBD2	TGCGCCAGCAGCTTGGACGTACTAGCGGGTGAGCAGTTCTTC	CASSLDVLAGEQFF
-	TRBJ1-2	TRBV21-1	-	TGTGCCAGCACCAAAAGGGGCAACAGCTACGGAGGGTACTATGGCTACACCTTC	CASTKRGNSYGGYYGYTF
-	TRBJ2-5	TRBV6-5	-	TGTGCCAGCAGTTTAAGACAGCAAGAGACCCAGTACTTC	CASSLRQQETQYF
-	TRBJ2-1	TRBV1	-	TGCACCAGCAGCGAGCCCGGGACTAGCGGGAGCAATGAGCAGTTCTTC	CTSSEPGTSGSNEQFF
once	TRBJ1-3	TRBV5-1	TRBD1	TGCGCCAGCAGCTTGGGGGACAGCAGCTCTGGAAACACCATATATTTT	CASSLGDSSSGNTIYF
-	TRBJ1-2	TRBV27	TRBD1	TGTGCCAGCAGTTTATATCCAGGGGGCCCCCCTAACTATGGCTACACCTTC	CASSLYPGGPPNYGYTF
few	TRBJ1-6	TRBV25-1	-	TGTGCCAGCAGACCGTCCGGGGGGCCGTATAATTCACCCCTCCACTTT	CASRPSGGPYNSPLHF
-	TRBJ2-7	TRBV10-3	-	TGTGCCATCAGTCGGGACTTTACGGGGTACGAGCAGTACTTC	CAISRDFTGYEQYF
-	TRBJ2-1	TRBV15	TRBD2	TGTGCCACCAGCAGCTTGACTAGCGGGAGTGAGCAGTTCTTC	CATSSLTSGSEQFF
-	TRBJ2-5	TRBV6-5	-	TGTGCCAGCAGATCGGTACAAGAGACCCAGTACTTC	CASRSVQETQYF
-	TRBJ2-3	TRBV11-2	-	TGTGCCGTCCGGCCCCCCGCGGGTACGCAGTATTTT	CAVRPPAGTQYF
-	TRBJ2-7	TRBV5-1	TRBD1	TGCGCCAGCAGCTTGGCCGGGACAGGGATCTACGAGCAGTACTTC	CASSLAGTGIYEQYF
many	TRBJ2-3	TRBV6-5	-	TGTGCCAGCAGTCAACCCTCTAGTGACACGCAGTATTTT	CASSQPSSDTQYF
few	TRBJ1-5	TRBV12-3/TRBV12-4	-	TGTGCCAGCAGTTGGGCAGGGGATCAGCCCCAGCATTTT	CASSWAGDQPQHF
-	TRBJ2-1	TRBV29-1	TRBD2	TGCAGCGCCTTTAGCGGGGGCTCCTACAATGAGCAGTTCTTC	CSAFSGGSYNEQFF
-	TRBJ2-3	TRBV7-2	-	TGTGCCAGCAGCCCACAGCGGTACAACACAGATACGCAGTATTTT	CASSPQRYNTDTQYF
-	TRBJ1-5	TRBV29-1	-	TGCAGCGTTGGATCAGGTAACGGCAATCAGCCCCAGCATTTT	CSVGSGNGNQPQHF
-	TRBJ2-1	TRBV4-2	-	TGTGCCAGCAGCCCTAGGTTCGGCGGTAAGATCATGGCGGGTGAGCAGTTCTTC	CASSPRFGGKIMAGEQFF
-	TRBJ2-3	TRBV11-3	TRBD1	TGTGCCAGCAGTTTAGCAGGGGGAACTAGCACAGATACGCAGTATTTT	CASSLAGGTSTDTQYF